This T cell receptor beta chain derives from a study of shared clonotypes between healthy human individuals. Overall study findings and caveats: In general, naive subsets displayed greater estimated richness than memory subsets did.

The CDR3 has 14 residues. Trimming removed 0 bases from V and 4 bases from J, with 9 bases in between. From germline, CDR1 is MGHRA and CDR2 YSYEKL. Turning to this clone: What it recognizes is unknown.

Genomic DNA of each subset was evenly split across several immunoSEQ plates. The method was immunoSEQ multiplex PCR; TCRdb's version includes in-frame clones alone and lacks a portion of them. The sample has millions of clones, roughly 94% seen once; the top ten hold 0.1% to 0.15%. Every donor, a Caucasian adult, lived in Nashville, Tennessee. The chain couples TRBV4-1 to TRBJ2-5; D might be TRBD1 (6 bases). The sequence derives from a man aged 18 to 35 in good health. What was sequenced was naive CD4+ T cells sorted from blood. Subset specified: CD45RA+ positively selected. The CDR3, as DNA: TGCGCCAGCAGCCAAGATGAGGGGGTAGAGACCCAGTACTTC. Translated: CASSQDEGVETQYF.